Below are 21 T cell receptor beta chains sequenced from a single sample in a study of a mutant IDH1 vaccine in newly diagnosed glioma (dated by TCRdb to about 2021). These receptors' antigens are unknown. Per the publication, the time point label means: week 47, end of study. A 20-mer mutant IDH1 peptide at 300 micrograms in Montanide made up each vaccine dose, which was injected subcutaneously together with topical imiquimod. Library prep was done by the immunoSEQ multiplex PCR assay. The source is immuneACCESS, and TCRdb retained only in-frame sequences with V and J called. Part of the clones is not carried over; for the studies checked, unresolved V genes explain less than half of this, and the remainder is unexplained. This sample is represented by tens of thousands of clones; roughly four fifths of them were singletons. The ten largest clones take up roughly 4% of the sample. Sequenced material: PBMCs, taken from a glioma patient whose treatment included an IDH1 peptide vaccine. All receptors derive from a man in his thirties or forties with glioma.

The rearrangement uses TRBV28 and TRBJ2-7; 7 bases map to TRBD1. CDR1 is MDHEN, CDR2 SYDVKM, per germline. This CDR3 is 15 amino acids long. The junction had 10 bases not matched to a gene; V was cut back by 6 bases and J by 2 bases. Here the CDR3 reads CASRIIGDRAYEQYF. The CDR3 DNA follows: TGTGCCAGCAGGATAATAGGGGACAGAGCCTACGAGCAGTACTTC.

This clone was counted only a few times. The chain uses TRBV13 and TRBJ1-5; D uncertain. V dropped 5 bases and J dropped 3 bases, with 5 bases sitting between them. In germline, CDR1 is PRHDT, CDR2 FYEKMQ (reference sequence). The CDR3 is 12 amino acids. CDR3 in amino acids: CASSALNQPQHF. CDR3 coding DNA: TGTGCCAGCAGCGCCCTCAATCAGCCCCAGCATTTT.

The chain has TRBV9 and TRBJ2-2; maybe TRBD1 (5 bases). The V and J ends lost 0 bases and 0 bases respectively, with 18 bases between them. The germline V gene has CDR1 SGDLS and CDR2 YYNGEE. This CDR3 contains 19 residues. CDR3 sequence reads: CASSVAMPGHTTNTGELFF. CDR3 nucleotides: TGTGCCAGCAGCGTAGCTATGCCTGGACACACTACGAACACCGGGGAGCTGTTTTTT.

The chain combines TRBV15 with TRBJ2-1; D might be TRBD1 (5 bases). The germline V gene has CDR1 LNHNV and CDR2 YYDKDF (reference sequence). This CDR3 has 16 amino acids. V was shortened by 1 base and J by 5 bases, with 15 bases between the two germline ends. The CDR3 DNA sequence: TGTGCCACCAGCAGAGGAGAGGACACCAACGACAATGAGCAGTTCTTC. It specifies CATSRGEDTNDNEQFF.

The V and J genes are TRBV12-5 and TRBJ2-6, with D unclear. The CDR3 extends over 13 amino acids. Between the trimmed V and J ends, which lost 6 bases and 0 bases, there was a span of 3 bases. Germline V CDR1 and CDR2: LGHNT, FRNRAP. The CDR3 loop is CASGSSGANVLTF. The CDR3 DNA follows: TGTGCTAGTGGATCCTCTGGGGCCAACGTCCTGACTTTC.

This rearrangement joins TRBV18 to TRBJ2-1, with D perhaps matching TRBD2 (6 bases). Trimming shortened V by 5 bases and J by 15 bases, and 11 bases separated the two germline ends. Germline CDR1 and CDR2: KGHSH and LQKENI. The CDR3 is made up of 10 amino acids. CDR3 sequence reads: CASSGGALFF. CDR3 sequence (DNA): TGTGCCAGCTCAGGAGGGGCTCTGTTCTTC.

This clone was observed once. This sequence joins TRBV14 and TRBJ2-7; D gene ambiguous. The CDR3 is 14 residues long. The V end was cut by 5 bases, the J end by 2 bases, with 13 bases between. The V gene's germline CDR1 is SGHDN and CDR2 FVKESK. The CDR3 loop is CASSSLTGTYEQYF. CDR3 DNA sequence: TGTGCCAGCAGCTCGTTGACCGGTACCTACGAGCAGTACTTC.

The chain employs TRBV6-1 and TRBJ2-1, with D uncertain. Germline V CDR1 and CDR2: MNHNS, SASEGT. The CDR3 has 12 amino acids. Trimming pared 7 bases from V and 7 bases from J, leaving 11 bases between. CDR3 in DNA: TGTGCCAGCAAATCAGGATCGAATGAGCAGTTCTTC. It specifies CASKSGSNEQFF.

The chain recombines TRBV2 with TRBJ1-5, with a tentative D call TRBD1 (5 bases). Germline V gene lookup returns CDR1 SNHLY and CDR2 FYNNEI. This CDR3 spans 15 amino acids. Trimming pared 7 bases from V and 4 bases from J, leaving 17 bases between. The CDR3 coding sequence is TGTGCCAGCAATCTGGGGCAGGGAACAAATCAGCCCCAGCATTTT. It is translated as CASNLGQGTNQPQHF.

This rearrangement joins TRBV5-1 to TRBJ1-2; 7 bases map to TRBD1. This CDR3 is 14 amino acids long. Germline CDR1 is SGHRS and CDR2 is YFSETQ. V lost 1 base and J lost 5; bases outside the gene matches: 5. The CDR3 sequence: CASSLLGQPYGYTF. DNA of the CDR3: TGCGCCAGCAGCTTGTTGGGACAGCCTTATGGCTACACCTTC. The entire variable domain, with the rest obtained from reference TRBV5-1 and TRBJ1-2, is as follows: KAGVTQTPRYLIKTRGQQVTLSCSPISGHRSVSWYQQTPGQGLQFLFEYFSETQRNKGNFPGRFSGRQFSNSRSEMNVSTLELGDSALYLCASSLLGQPYGYTFGSGTRLTVV.

The CDR3 spells CASSPGMPGGFSEQFF. CDR3 nucleotide sequence: TGTGCCAGCTCACCAGGGATGCCCGGGGGGTTCAGTGAGCAGTTCTTC. V is TRBV18 and J is TRBJ2-1; TRBD2 matches at 7 bases. CDR1 and CDR2 from the germline V gene are KGHSH and LQKENI. The ends lost 2 bases at V and 9 bases at J; junction bases unmatched: 13. The CDR3 length is 16 residues.

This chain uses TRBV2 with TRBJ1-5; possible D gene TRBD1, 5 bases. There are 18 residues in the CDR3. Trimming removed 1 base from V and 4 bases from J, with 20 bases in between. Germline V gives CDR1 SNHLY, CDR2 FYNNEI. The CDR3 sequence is CASSEGEGDSFTNQPQHF. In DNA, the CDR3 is TGTGCCAGCAGTGAAGGAGAGGGAGACAGTTTCACGAATCAGCCCCAGCATTTT.

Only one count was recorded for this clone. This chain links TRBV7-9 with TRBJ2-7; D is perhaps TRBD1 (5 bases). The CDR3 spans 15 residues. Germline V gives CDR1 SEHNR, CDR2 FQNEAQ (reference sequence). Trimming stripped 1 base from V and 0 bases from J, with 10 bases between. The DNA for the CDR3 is TGTGCCAGCAGCTTAGGTCGACAGAACTCCTACGAGCAGTACTTC. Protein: CASSLGRQNSYEQYF.

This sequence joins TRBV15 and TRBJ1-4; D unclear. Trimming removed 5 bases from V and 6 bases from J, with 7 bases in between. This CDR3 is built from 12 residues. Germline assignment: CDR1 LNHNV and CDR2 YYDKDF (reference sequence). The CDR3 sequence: CATSARYEKLFF. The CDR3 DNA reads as TGTGCCACCAGCGCTAGATATGAAAAACTGTTTTTT.

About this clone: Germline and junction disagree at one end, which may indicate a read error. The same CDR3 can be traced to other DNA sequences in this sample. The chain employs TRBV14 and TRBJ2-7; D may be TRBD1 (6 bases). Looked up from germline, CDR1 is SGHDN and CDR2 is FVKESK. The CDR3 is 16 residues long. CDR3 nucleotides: TGCGCCAGCAGCCCCCTTACAGGGCGCCTCCCCTACGAGCAGTACTTC. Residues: CASSPLTGRLPYEQYF. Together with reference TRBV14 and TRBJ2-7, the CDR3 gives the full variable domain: EAGVTQFPSHSVIEKGQTVTLRCDPISGHDNLYWYRRVMGKEIKFLLHFVKESKQDESGMPNNRFLAERTGGTYSTLKVQPAELEDSGVYFCASSPLTGRLPYEQYFGPGTRLTVT.

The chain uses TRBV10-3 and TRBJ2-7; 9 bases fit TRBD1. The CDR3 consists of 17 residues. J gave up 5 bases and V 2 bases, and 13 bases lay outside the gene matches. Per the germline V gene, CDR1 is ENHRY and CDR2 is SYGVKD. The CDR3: CAISEVVGGQGTNEQYF. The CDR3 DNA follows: TGTGCCATCAGTGAGGTAGTTGGGGGACAGGGTACCAACGAGCAGTACTTC.

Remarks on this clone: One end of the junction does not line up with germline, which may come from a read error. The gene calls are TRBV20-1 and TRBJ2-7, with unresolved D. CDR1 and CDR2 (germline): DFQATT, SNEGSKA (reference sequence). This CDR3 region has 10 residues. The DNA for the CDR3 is TGCAGTGCCGAGGACGTGGAGCTGTACTTC. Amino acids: CSAEDVELYF.

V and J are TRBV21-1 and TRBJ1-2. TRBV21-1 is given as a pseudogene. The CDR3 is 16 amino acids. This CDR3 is CASSPGRALASGGYTF. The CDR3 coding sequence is TGTGCCAGCAGCCCCGGGAGGGCATTAGCTAGCGGTGGCTACACCTTC.

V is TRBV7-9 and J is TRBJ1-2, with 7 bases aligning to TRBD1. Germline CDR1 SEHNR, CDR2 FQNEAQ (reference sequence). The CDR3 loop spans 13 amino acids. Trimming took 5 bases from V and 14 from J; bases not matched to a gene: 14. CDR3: CASSPGQVSWETF. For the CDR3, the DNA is TGTGCCAGCAGCCCTGGACAGGTCTCTTGGGAGACCTTC.

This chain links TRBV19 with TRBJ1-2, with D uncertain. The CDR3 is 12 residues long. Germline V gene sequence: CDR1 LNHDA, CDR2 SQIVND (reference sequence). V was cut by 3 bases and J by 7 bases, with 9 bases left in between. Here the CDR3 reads CASSIGGIGYTF. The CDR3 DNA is TGTGCCAGTAGTATCGGCGGGATTGGCTACACCTTC. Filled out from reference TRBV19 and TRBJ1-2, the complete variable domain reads DGGITQSPKYLFRKEGQNVTLSCEQNLNHDAMYWYRQDPGQGLRLIYYSQIVNDFQKGDIAEGYSVSREKKESFPLTVTSAQKNPTAFYLCASSIGGIGYTFGSGTRLTVV.

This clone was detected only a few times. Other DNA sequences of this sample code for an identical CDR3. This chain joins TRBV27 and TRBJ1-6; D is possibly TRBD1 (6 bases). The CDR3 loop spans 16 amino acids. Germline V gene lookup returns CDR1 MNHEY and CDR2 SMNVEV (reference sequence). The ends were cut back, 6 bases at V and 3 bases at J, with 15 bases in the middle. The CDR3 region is CASSLQGSSYNSPLHF. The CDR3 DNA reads TGTGCCAGCAGCCTACAGGGTTCGAGCTATAATTCACCCCTCCACTTT.